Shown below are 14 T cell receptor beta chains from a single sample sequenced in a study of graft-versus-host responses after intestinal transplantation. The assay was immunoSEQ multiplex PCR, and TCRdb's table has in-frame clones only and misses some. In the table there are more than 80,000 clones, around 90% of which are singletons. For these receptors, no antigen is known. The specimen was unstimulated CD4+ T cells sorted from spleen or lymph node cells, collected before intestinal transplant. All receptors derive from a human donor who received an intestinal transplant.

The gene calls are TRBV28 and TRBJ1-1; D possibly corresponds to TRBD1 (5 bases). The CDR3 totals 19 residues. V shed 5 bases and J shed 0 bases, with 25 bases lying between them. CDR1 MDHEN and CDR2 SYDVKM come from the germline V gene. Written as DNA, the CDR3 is TGTGCCAGCAGTCGCCTTCTGACAAGGGGCCCTAAAATGAACACTGAAGCTTTCTTT. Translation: CASSRLLTRGPKMNTEAFF.

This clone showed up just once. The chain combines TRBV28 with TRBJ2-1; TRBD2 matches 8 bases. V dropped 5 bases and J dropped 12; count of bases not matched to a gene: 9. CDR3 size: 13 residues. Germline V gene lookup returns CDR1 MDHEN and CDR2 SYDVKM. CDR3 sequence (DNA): TGTGCCAGCAGTGGACTAGCTCTCGTGGGGCAGTTCTTC. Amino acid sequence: CASSGLALVGQFF.

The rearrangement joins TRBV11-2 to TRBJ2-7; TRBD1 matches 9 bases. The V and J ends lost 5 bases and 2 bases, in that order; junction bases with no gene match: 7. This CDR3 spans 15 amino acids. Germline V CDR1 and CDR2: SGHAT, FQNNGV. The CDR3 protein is CASSLHRGPTYEQYF. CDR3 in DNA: TGTGCCAGCAGCCTCCACAGGGGGCCCACCTACGAGCAGTACTTC.

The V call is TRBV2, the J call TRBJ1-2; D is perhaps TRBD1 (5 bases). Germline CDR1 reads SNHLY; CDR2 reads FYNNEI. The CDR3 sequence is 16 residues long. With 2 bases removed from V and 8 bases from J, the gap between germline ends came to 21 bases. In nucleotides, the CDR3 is TGTGCCAGCAGTGAACCCGCCGGGGGGGGTCGGAGGGGCTACACCTTC. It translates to CASSEPAGGGRRGYTF.

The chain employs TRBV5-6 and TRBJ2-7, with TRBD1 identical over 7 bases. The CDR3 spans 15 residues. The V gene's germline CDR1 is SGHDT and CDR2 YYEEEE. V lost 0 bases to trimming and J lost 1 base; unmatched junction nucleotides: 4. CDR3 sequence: CASSLAGRGSYEQYF. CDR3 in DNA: TGTGCCAGCAGCTTGGCCGGCAGGGGGTCCTACGAGCAGTACTTC.

The CDR3 is CASSAGGFTDTQYF. CDR3 nucleotide sequence: TGTGCCAGCAGCGCGGGAGGATTCACAGATACGCAGTATTTT. This rearrangement joins TRBV28 to TRBJ2-3, with 8 bases that match TRBD2. V gave up 6 bases and J gave up 2 bases; unmatched junction bases: 4. Germline lookup yields CDR1 MDHEN and CDR2 SYDVKM. This CDR3 comprises 14 residues.

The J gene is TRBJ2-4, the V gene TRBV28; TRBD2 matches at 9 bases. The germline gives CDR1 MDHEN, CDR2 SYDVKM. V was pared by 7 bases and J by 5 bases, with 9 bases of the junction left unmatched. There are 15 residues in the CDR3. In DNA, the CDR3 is TGTGCCAGCAATATAGCGGGGGTTAACCAAAACATTCAGTACTTC. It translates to CASNIAGVNQNIQYF.

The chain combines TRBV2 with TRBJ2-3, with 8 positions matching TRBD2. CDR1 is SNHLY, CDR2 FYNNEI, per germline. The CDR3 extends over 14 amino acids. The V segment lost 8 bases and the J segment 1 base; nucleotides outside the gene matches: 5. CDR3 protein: CASERGQGTDTQYF. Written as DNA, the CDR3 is TGTGCCAGCGAGCGGGGGCAAGGCACAGATACGCAGTATTTT.

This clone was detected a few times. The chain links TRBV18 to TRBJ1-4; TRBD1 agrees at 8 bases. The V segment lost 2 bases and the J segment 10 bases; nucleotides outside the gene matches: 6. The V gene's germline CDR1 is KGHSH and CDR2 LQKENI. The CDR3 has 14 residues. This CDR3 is CASSPGQGTGKLFF. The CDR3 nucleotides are TGTGCCAGCTCACCAGGACAGGGAACGGGAAAACTGTTTTTT.

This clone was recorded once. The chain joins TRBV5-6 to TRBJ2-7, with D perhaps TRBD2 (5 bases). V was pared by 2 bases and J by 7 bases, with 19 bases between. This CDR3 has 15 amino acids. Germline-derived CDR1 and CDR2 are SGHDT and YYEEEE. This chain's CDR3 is CASSFKRTPLGEQYF. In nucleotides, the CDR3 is TGTGCCAGCAGCTTCAAGCGGACCCCTCTGGGAGAGCAGTACTTC.

CDR3 protein: CASSRAGNLGETQYF. The CDR3 DNA sequence: TGCGCCAGCTCTAGGGCGGGAAATCTAGGAGAGACCCAGTACTTC. The chain employs TRBV10-2 and TRBJ2-5; D might be TRBD2 (6 bases). The CDR3 totals 15 residues. Trimming cost V 8 bases and J 4 bases, with 20 bases left between them. Per germline, CDR1 WSHSY and CDR2 SAAADI.

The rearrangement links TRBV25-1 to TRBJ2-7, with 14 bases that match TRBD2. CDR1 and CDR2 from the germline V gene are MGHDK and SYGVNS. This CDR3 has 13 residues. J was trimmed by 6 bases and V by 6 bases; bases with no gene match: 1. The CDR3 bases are TGTGCCAGCAGGGGACTAGCGGGAGCCGAGCAGTACTTC. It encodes CASRGLAGAEQYF.

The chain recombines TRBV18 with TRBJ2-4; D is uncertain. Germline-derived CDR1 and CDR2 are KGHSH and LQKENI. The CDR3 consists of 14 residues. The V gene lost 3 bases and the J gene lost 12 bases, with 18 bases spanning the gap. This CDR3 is CASSPGSPMVDQYF. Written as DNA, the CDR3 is TGTGCCAGCTCACCGGGCAGCCCCATGGTCGATCAGTACTTC.

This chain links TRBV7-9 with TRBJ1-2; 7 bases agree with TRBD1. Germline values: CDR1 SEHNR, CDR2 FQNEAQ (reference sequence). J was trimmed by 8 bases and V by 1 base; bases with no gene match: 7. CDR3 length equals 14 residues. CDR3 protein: CASSLEGGLGGYTF. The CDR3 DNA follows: TGTGCCAGCAGCTTAGAAGGGGGCCTCGGAGGCTACACCTTC.